These T cell receptor beta chains were read from a single sample in a study of naive and memory T cell subsets. TCRdb ran MiXCR on the UMI-ligation and nested PCR reads and lists one entry per CDR3 protein. Of around 110,000 distinct CDR3 sequences in the sample, roughly 36% were seen once. Sequencing was done on a sample of central memory CD4+ T cells from blood. These receptors were taken from a human donor in good health. The CDR3 runs from the conserved cysteine through the conserved F or W. D genes are given only for firm matches. Rows may omit the clone size; those that give it use once, few, many or a size class.

cdr3_aa cdr3_nt j_call v_call clone_size d_call
CASSPDRISGETQYF TGCGCCAGCAGTCCCGACAGGATTTCGGGGGAGACCCAGTACTTC TRBJ2-5 TRBV10-2 NA NA
CSVEWLAASTDTQYF TGCAGCGTTGAGTGGCTAGCAGCTAGCACAGATACGCAGTATTTT TRBJ2-3 TRBV29-1 many NA
CASSLSGWGQGTNEQFF TGTGCCAGCAGTTTATCTGGTTGGGGACAGGGAACCAATGAGCAGTTCTTC TRBJ2-1 TRBV28 few TRBD1
CASSASIGQGDYGYTF TGTGCCAGCAGCGCCTCGATAGGGCAGGGGGACTATGGCTACACCTTC TRBJ1-2 TRBV9 once TRBD1
CASSVGNSGLQFF TGTGCCAGCAGCGTAGGTAATAGCGGTCTACAGTTCTTC TRBJ2-1 TRBV9 once NA
CASSPNVRTGNTIYF TGTGCCAGCAGCCCCAATGTAAGGACTGGAAACACCATATATTTT TRBJ1-3 TRBV14 few NA
CSVGAAMGGEQFF TGCAGCGTTGGTGCCGCGATGGGGGGTGAGCAGTTCTTC TRBJ2-1 TRBV29-1 once NA
CASSPSGNTEAFF TGCGCCAGCAGCCCTTCGGGGAACACTGAAGCTTTCTTT TRBJ1-1 TRBV5-1 NA NA
CASSVRGLADTQYF TGCGCCAGCAGTGTTCGCGGGCTGGCAGATACGCAGTATTTT TRBJ2-3 TRBV10-2 NA NA
CASSLSDLVTNEKLFF TGTGCCAGCAGCTTGAGTGATTTAGTAACTAATGAAAAACTGTTTTTT TRBJ1-4 TRBV7-8 NA NA
CASSLVGENTIYF TGTGCCAGCAGCTTAGTAGGTGAAAACACCATATATTTT TRBJ1-3 TRBV7-2 NA NA
CASTFSGARNQPQHF TGTGCCAGCACCTTCTCGGGGGCGCGCAATCAGCCCCAGCATTTT TRBJ1-5 TRBV28 few NA
CSGVADNTGELFF TGCAGTGGCGTAGCGGACAACACCGGGGAGCTGTTTTTT TRBJ2-2 TRBV20-1 few NA
CSAYGTITDTQYF TGCAGTGCCTATGGGACTATCACAGATACGCAGTATTTT TRBJ2-3 TRBV20-1 many TRBD2
CASSLGQGAREVGKNIQYF TGTGCCAGCAGCTTAGGACAGGGGGCGCGTGAGGTTGGGAAAAACATTCAGTACTTC TRBJ2-4 TRBV7-2 few TRBD1
CASSYSDNGNTEAFF TGTGCCAGCAGTTACTCGGATAATGGGAACACTGAAGCTTTCTTT TRBJ1-1 TRBV6-6 NA NA
CSVEAFMGETQYF TGCAGCGTTGAAGCCTTCATGGGCGAGACCCAGTACTTC TRBJ2-5 TRBV29-1 NA NA
CATSTPTTSSYNEQFF TGTGCCACCAGCACTCCGACTACGAGCTCCTACAATGAGCAGTTCTTC TRBJ2-1 TRBV15 NA NA
CASSLAGQGSEQFF TGTGCCAGCAGCTTAGCAGGGCAGGGCAGTGAGCAGTTCTTC TRBJ2-1 TRBV7-6 medium-sized NA
CSASGRGGSSYNEQFF TGCAGTGCTAGCGGTCGGGGCGGGAGTTCCTACAATGAGCAGTTCTTC TRBJ2-1 TRBV20-1 NA TRBD2
CASTLPGNEQFF TGTGCCAGCACCCTACCGGGAAATGAGCAGTTCTTC TRBJ2-1 TRBV6-5 NA NA
CASRSLFTGELFF TGTGCCAGCAGAAGTTTGTTCACCGGGGAGCTGTTTTTT TRBJ2-2 TRBV27 NA NA
CSVDGQIGYNEQFF TGCAGCGTTGACGGACAGATAGGATACAATGAGCAGTTCTTC TRBJ2-1 TRBV29-1 few NA
CARQRRDPNYGYTF TGTGCCAGACAGAGACGGGACCCTAACTATGGCTACACCTTC TRBJ1-2 TRBV2 NA NA
CASSYLGPTSGSSSYNEQFF TGTGCCAGCAGTTATCTGGGACCGACTAGCGGGAGCTCCTCCTACAATGAGCAGTTCTTC TRBJ2-1 TRBV6-2/TRBV6-3 many TRBD2